This TCR beta chain was profiled in a study of blood T cell repertoires in COVID-19. V shed 4 bases and J shed 6 bases, with 14 bases lying between them. In germline, CDR1 is SGHNT, CDR2 YYREEE (reference sequence). CDR3 size: 13 residues. Using immunoSEQ multiplex PCR, the repertoire was profiled, and TCRdb retains in-frame clones only, with some absent. The sample shows some 160,000 clones, 85% to 90% of them seen only once. The receptor's source is a woman aged 60-75 years with active COVID-19. Sequenced sample: peripheral blood. J is TRBJ2-7 and V is TRBV5-4, with D tentatively TRBD1 (6 bases). The chain's CDR3 is CASSGDIQGEQYF. The CDR3 DNA follows: TGTGCCAGCAGCGGGGACATCCAGGGCGAGCAGTACTTC.